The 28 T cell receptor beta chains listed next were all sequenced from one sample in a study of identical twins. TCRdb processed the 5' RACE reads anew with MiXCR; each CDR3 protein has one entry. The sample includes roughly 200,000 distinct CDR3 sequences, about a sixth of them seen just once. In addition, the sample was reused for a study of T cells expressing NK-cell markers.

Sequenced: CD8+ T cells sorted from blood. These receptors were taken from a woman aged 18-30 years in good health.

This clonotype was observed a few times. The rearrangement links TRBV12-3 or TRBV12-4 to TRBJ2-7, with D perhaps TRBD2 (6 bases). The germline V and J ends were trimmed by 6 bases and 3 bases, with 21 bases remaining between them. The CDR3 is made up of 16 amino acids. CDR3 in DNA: TGTGCCAGCAGCCGCCGACTTAGCGGATTCGTCTACGAGCAGTACTTC. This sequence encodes CASSRRLSGFVYEQYF.

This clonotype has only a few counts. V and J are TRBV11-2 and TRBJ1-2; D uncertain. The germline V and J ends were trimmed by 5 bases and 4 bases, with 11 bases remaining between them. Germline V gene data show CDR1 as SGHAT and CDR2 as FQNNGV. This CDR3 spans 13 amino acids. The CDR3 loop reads CASSTGPGYGYTF. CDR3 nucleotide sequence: TGTGCCAGCAGCACTGGACCTGGCTATGGCTACACCTTC.

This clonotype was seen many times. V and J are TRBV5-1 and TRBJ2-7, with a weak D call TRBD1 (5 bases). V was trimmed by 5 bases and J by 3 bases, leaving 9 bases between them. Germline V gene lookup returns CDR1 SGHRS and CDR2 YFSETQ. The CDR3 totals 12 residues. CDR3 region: CASSTDSYEQYF. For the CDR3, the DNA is TGCGCCAGCAGTACAGACAGCTACGAGCAGTACTTC.

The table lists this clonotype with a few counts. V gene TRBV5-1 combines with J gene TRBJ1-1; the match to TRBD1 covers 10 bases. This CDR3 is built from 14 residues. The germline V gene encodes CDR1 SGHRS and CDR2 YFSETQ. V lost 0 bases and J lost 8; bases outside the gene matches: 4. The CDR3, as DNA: TGCGCCAGCAGCTTGGGACAGGGGGCGCGGGAAGCTTTCTTT. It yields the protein CASSLGQGAREAFF.

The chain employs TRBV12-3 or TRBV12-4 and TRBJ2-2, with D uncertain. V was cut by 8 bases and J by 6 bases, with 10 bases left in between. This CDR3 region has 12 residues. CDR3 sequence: CASWRFPGELFF. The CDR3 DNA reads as TGTGCCAGCTGGAGATTCCCCGGGGAGCTGTTTTTT.

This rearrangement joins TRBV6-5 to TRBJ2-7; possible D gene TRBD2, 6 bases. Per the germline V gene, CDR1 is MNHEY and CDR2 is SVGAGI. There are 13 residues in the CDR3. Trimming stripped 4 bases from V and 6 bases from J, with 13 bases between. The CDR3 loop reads CASSSPGVVEQYF. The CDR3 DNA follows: TGTGCCAGCAGTTCCCCGGGGGTTGTCGAGCAGTACTTC.

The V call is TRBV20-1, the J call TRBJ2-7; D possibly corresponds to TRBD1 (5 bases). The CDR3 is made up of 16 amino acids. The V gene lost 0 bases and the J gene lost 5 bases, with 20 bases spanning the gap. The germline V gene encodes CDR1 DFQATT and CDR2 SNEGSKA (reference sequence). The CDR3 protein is CSARDHPQGIVHEQYF. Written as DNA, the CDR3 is TGCAGTGCTAGAGATCACCCCCAGGGAATAGTTCACGAGCAGTACTTC.

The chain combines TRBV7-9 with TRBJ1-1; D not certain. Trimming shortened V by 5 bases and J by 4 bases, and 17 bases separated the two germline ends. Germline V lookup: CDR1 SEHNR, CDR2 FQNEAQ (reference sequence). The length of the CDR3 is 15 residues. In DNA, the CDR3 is TGTGCCAGCAGCGCCTACAGTCCTGCGGTCACTGAAGCTTTCTTT. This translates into CASSAYSPAVTEAFF.

CDR3 sequence reads: CASSQGTGGLREQYF. The CDR3, as DNA: TGCGCCAGCAGCCAGGGGACAGGGGGTTTGAGGGAGCAGTACTTC. The chain recombines TRBV4-3 with TRBJ2-7; 11 bases map to TRBD1. The germline V gene has CDR1 LGHNA and CDR2 YSLEER. The CDR3 consists of 15 residues. With 3 bases clipped from V and 7 bases from J, the junction kept 8 bases outside the gene matches.

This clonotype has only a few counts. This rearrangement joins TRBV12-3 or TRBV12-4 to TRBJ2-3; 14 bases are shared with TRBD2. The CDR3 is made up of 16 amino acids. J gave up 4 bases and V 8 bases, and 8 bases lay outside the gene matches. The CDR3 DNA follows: TGTGCCAGCTTAGGGGGGACTAGCGGGAGATCAGATACGCAGTATTTT. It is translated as CASLGGTSGRSDTQYF.

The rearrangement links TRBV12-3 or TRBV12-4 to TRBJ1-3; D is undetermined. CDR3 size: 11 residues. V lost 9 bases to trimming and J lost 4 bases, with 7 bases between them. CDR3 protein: CASWWGNTIYF. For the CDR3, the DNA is TGTGCCAGTTGGTGGGGAAACACCATATATTTT.

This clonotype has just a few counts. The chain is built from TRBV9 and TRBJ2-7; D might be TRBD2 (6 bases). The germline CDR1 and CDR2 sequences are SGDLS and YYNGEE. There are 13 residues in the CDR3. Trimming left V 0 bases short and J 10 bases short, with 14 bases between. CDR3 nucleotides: TGTGCCAGCAGCGTAGGGGGGGTTGGCGAACAGTACTTC. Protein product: CASSVGGVGEQYF. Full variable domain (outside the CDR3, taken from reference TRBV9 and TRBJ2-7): DSGVTQTPKHLITATGQRVTLRCSPRSGDLSVYWYQQSLDQGLQFLIQYYNGEERAKGNILERFSAQQFPDLHSELNLSSLELGDSALYFCASSVGGVGEQYFGPGTRLTVT.

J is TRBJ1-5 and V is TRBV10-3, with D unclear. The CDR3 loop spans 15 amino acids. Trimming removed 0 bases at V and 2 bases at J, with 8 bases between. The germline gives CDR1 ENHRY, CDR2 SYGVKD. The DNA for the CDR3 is TGTGCCATCAGTGAGTCTTATGTGGGCAATCAGCCCCAGCATTTT. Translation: CAISESYVGNQPQHF.

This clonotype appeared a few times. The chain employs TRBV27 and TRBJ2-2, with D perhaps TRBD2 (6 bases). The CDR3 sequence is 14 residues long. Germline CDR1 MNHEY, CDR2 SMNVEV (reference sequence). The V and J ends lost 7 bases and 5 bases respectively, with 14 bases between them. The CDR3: CASKLGGGTGELFF. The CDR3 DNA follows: TGTGCCAGCAAACTTGGTGGGGGGACCGGGGAGCTGTTTTTT.

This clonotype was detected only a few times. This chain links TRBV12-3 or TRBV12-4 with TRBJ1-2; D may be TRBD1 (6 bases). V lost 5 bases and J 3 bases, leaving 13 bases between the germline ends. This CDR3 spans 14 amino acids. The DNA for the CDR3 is TGTGCCAGCAGTCATGGAGGGGGGCACTATGGCTACACCTTC. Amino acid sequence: CASSHGGGHYGYTF.

The CDR3 DNA reads as TGCGCCAGCAGCTTGCTGGGCGATCTCCAAGAGACCCAGTACTTC. Translating gives CASSLLGDLQETQYF. The rearrangement uses TRBV5-1 and TRBJ2-5; no clear D gene. V was cut by 1 base and J by 1 base, with 11 bases left in between. The CDR3 runs to 15 residues. From germline, CDR1 is SGHRS and CDR2 YFSETQ.

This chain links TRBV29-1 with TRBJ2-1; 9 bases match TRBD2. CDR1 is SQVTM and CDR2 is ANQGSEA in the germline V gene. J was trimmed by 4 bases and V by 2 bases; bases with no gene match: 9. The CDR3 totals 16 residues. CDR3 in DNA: TGCAGCGTTGAATCTACGGCGGGAGGGCTTTACAATGAGCAGTTCTTC. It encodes CSVESTAGGLYNEQFF.

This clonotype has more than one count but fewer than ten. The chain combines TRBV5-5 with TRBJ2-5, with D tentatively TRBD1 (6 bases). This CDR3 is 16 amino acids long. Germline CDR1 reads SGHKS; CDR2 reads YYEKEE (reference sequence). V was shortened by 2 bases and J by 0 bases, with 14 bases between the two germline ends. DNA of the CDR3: TGTGCCAGCAGCTTACAGGGTAGGGGGTACCAAGAGACCCAGTACTTC. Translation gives CASSLQGRGYQETQYF. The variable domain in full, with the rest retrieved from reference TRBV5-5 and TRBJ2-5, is DAGVTQSPTHLIKTRGQQVTLRCSPISGHKSVSWYQQVLGQGPQFIFQYYEKEERGRGNFPDRFSARQFPNYSSELNVNALLLGDSALYLCASSLQGRGYQETQYFGPGTRLLVL.

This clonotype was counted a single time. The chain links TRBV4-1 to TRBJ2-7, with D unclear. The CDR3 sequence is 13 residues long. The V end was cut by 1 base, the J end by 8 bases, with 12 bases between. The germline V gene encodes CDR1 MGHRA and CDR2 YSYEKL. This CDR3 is CASSQVSGYKQYF. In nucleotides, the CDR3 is TGCGCCAGCAGCCAAGTCTCCGGGTACAAGCAGTACTTC.

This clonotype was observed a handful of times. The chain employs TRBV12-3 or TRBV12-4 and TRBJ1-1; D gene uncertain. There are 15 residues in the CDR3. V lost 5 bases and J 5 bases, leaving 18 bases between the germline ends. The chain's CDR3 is CASSETGTLDTEAFF. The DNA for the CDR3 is TGTGCCAGCAGTGAAACCGGAACCTTGGATACTGAAGCTTTCTTT.

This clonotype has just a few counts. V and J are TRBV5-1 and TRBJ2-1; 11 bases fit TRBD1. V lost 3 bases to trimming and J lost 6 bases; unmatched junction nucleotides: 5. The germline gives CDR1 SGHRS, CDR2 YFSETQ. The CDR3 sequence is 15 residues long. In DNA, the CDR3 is TGCGCCAGCAGCTGGGGGACAGGGGGGTTCAATGAGCAGTTCTTC. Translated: CASSWGTGGFNEQFF.

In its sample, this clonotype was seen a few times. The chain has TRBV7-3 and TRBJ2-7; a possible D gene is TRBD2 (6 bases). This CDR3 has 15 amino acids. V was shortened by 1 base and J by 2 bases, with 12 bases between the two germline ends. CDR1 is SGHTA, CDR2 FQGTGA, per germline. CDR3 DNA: TGTGCCAGCAGCTTAAATAGCGGACCCACCTACGAGCAGTACTTC. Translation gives CASSLNSGPTYEQYF.

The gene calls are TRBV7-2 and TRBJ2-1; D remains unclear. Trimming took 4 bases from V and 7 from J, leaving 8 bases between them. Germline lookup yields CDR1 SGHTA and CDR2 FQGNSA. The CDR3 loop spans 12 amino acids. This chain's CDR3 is CASSSGSNEQFF. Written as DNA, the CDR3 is TGTGCCAGCAGCTCTGGGTCAAATGAGCAGTTCTTC.

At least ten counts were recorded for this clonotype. CDR3 DNA: TGTGCCAGCAGTGAATCTAGCGGGGACTTCTACGAGCAGTACTTC. Encoded protein: CASSESSGDFYEQYF. The V and J genes are TRBV6-1 and TRBJ2-7; 9 bases match TRBD2. Germline CDR1 reads MNHNS; CDR2 reads SASEGT. The junction had 5 bases not matched to a gene; V was cut back by 2 bases and J by 3 bases. CDR3 length equals 15 residues.

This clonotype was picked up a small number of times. The DNA of the CDR3 is TGTGCCAGCACCCGGGGAGGTTGGCAGTTCTTC. Residues: CASTRGGWQFF. This sequence joins TRBV27 and TRBJ2-1; D is perhaps TRBD2 (6 bases). The germline gives CDR1 MNHEY, CDR2 SMNVEV (reference sequence). The CDR3 is 11 residues long. V was pared by 7 bases and J by 12 bases, with 13 bases between.

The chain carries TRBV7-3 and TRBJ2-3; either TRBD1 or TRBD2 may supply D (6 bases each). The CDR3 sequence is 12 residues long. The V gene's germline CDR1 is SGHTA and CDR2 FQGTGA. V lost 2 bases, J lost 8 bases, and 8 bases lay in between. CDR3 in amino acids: CASSLEGGTQYF. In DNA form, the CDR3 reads TGTGCCAGCAGCTTAGAGGGGGGTACGCAGTATTTT.

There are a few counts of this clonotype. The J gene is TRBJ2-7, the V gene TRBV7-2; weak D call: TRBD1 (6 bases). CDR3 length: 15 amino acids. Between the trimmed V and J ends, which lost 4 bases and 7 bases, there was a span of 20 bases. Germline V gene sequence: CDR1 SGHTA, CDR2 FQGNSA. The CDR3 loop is CASSSPRDKGLEQYF. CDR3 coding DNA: TGTGCCAGCAGCTCCCCCCGGGACAAAGGGCTAGAGCAGTACTTC.

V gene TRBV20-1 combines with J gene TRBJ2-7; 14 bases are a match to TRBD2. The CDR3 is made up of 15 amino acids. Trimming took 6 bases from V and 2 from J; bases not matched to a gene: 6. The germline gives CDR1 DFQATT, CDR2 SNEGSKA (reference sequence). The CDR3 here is CSAPLTSGRAYEQYF. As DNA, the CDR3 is TGCAGTGCCCCGCTGACTAGCGGGAGGGCCTACGAGCAGTACTTC.